This T cell receptor beta chain derives from a study of blood T cell repertoires in COVID-19. Data came from immunoSEQ multiplex PCR; TCRdb stores just in-frame clones and leaves some out. This table holds roughly 170,000 clones, over 80% found once. The CDR3 spans 15 residues. Per the germline V gene, CDR1 is MNHEY and CDR2 is SMNVEV (reference sequence). J gave up 8 bases and V 5 bases, and 10 bases lay outside the gene matches. Cohorts were assigned according to the clinical history that participants reported. Donors in Cohort 3 counted as recovered after two negative PCRs, clearance, or symptom resolution. The sample holds one count of this clone.

This chain connects TRBV27 to TRBJ2-1; 9 nucleotides align to TRBD2. The sequence derives from a woman in her forties or fifties who had recovered from COVID-19. Sequencing input: PBMCs or T cells enriched from blood (not recorded which). CDR3 in amino acids: CASSIAGAPRDEQFF. CDR3 in DNA: TGTGCCAGCAGTATAGCGGGAGCCCCGAGAGATGAGCAGTTCTTC.